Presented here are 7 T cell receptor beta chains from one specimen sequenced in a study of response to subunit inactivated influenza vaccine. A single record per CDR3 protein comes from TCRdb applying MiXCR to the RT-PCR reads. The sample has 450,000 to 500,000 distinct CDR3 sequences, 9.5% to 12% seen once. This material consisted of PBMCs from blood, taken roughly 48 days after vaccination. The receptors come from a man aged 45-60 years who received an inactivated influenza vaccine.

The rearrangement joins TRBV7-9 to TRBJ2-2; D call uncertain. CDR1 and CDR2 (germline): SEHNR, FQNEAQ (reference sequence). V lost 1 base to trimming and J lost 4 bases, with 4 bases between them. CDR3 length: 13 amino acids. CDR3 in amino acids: CASSLDFTGELFF. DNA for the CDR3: TGTGCCAGCAGCTTAGACTTCACCGGGGAGCTGTTTTTT. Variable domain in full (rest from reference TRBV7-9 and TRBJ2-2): DTGVSQNPRHKITKRGQNVTFRCDPISEHNRLYWYRQTLGQGPEFLTYFQNEAQLEKSRLLSDRFSAERPKGSFSTLEIQRTEQGDSAMYLCASSLDFTGELFFGEGSRLTVL.

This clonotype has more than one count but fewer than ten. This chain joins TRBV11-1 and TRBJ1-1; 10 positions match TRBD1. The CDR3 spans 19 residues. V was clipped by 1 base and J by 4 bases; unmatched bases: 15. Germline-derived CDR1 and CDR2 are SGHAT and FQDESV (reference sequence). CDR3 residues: CASSLGRLSRQGAVTEAFF. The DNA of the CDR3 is TGTGCCAGCAGCTTAGGACGTCTAAGCAGACAGGGGGCGGTCACTGAAGCTTTCTTT.

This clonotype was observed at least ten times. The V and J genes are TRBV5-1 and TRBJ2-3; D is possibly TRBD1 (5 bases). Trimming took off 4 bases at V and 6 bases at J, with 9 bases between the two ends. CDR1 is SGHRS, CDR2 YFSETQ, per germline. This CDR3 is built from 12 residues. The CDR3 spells CASSTPGDTQYF. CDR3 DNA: TGCGCCAGCAGCACCCCAGGGGATACGCAGTATTTT.

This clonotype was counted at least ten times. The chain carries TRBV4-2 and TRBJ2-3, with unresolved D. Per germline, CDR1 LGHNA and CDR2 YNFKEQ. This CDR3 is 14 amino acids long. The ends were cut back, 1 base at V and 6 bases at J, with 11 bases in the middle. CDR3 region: CASSQGLVSDTQYF. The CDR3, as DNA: TGTGCCAGCAGCCAAGGTCTTGTATCTGATACGCAGTATTTT.

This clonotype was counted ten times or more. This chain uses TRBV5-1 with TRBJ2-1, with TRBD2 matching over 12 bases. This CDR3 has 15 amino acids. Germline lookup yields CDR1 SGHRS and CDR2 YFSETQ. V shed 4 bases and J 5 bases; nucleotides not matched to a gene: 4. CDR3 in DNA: TGCGCCAGCAGCCCGACTAGCGGGGGACACAATGAGCAGTTCTTC. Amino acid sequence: CASSPTSGGHNEQFF.

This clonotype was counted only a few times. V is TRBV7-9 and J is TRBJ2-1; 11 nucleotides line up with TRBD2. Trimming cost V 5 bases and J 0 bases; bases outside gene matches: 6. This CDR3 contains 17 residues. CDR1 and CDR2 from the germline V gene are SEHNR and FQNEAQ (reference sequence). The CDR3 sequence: CASSPGLAAASYNEQFF. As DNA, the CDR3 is TGTGCCAGCAGCCCGGGACTAGCGGCCGCCTCCTACAATGAGCAGTTCTTC.

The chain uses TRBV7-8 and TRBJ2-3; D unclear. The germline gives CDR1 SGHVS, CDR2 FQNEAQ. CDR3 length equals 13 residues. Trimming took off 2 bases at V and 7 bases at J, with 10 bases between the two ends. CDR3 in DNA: TGTGCCAGCAGCTTAAACCGGGCCAATACGCAGTATTTT. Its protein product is CASSLNRANTQYF.